This passage covers 17 T cell receptor beta chains from one sample sequenced in a study of cytomegalovirus exposure and HLA in healthy donors. PCR primers comprised 60 Vbeta and 13 Jbeta primers. Some clones are missing from TCRdb's copy, which holds only in-frame ones; the method was immunoSEQ multiplex PCR. Of roughly 140,000 clones detected, approximately 82% appear once; the ten largest clones hold under 8.5%. The specimen was PBMCs. Every receptor here comes from a woman aged 45-65 years in good health and CMV-seropositive.

The chain carries TRBV6-1 and TRBJ2-1; a possible D gene is TRBD1 (6 bases). The CDR3 totals 18 residues. Germline V lookup: CDR1 MNHNS, CDR2 SASEGT. V was clipped by 2 bases and J by 4 bases, with 21 bases between them. CDR3 residues: CASSERTVSRIEYNEQFF. In nucleotides, the CDR3 is TGTGCCAGCAGTGAACGGACAGTGTCCCGAATAGAATACAATGAGCAGTTCTTC.

This clone was seen a single time. The chain is built from TRBV5-1 and TRBJ1-3; 8 bases are a match to TRBD1. V trimming: 4 bases; J trimming: 4 bases; junction bases outside the gene matches: 4. The CDR3 runs to 14 residues. Germline values: CDR1 SGHRS, CDR2 YFSETQ. Here the CDR3 reads CASSETGAGNTIYF. CDR3 DNA sequence: TGCGCCAGCAGCGAGACAGGGGCCGGAAACACCATATATTTT. Together with reference TRBV5-1 and TRBJ1-3, the CDR3 gives the full variable domain: KAGVTQTPRYLIKTRGQQVTLSCSPISGHRSVSWYQQTPGQGLQFLFEYFSETQRNKGNFPGRFSGRQFSNSRSEMNVSTLELGDSALYLCASSETGAGNTIYFGEGSWLTVV.

The rearrangement links TRBV12-5 to TRBJ2-3, with 7 bases that match TRBD1. Germline V gene lookup returns CDR1 LGHNT and CDR2 FRNRAP. With 7 bases clipped from V and 1 base from J, the junction kept 8 bases outside the gene matches. The CDR3 totals 15 residues. DNA for the CDR3: TGTGCTAGTGCCCCGACAGGGATCCGCACAGATACGCAGTATTTT. This translates into CASAPTGIRTDTQYF.

This clone was picked up a small number of times. The chain joins TRBV6-1 to TRBJ2-3; 8 nucleotides line up with TRBD2. The ends lost 7 bases at V and 3 bases at J; junction bases unmatched: 6. The CDR3 is 14 residues long. Germline CDR1 reads MNHNS; CDR2 reads SASEGT. CDR3 DNA sequence: TGTGCCAGCACCGGGGGGGCTGTAACAGATACGCAGTATTTT. This encodes CASTGGAVTDTQYF.

V gene TRBV4-3 combines with J gene TRBJ2-2, with a tentative D call TRBD2 (5 bases). CDR3 length: 17 amino acids. The germline gives CDR1 LGHNA, CDR2 YSLEER. V lost 0 bases to trimming and J lost 1 base, with 12 bases between them. The CDR3 reads CASSQDKAAENTGELFF. As DNA, the CDR3 is TGCGCCAGCAGCCAAGATAAGGCAGCGGAGAACACCGGGGAGCTGTTTTTT.

This rearrangement joins TRBV29-1 to TRBJ2-3; D possibly corresponds to TRBD1 (6 bases). This CDR3 region has 12 residues. V lost 1 base, J lost 6 bases, and 8 bases lay in between. Per germline, CDR1 SQVTM and CDR2 ANQGSEA. CDR3 nucleotide sequence: TGCAGCGTTGAAGCAGGGGTGGATACGCAGTATTTT. Amino acids: CSVEAGVDTQYF.

V usage is TRBV10-1 and J usage is TRBJ2-7; TRBD1 matches at 10 bases. This CDR3 has 13 residues. CDR1 WNHNN and CDR2 SYGVQD come from the germline V gene (reference sequence). V shed 5 bases and J 4 bases; nucleotides not matched to a gene: 2. CDR3 bases: TGCGCCAGCAGTCGGGGACAGGGGTACGAGCAGTACTTC. Amino acid sequence: CASSRGQGYEQYF.

The chain combines TRBV4-1 with TRBJ2-1; 9 nucleotides align to TRBD2. In germline, CDR1 is MGHRA, CDR2 YSYEKL. This CDR3 has 15 amino acids. The J segment lost 8 bases and the V segment lost 0 bases, leaving 5 bases of the junction unmatched. The CDR3 DNA reads TGCGCCAGCAGCCAAGAAGCGGGGGGCATGTATGAGCAGTTCTTC. Its protein product is CASSQEAGGMYEQFF.

The V gene is TRBV14, the J gene TRBJ1-1, with a tentative D call TRBD1 (5 bases). CDR1 is SGHDN, CDR2 FVKESK, per germline. V lost 4 bases and J lost 6, with 15 bases in between. CDR3 size: 14 residues. The CDR3 loop reads CASSRQGLGAEAFF. CDR3 coding DNA: TGTGCCAGCAGCCGGCAGGGACTTGGGGCTGAAGCTTTCTTT.

The rearrangement joins TRBV11-2 to TRBJ2-3; 9 bases align to TRBD2. CDR1 and CDR2 from the germline V gene are SGHAT and FQNNGV. J gave up 0 bases and V 3 bases, and 13 bases lay outside the gene matches. The CDR3 sequence is 19 residues long. The CDR3 loop reads CASSFSGLAAKASTDTQYF. DNA for the CDR3: TGTGCCAGCAGCTTTTCGGGACTAGCAGCTAAGGCTAGCACAGATACGCAGTATTTT.

A few counts support this clone. The chain links TRBV19 to TRBJ2-3; D not resolved. The CDR3 has 12 residues. Trimming cost V 3 bases and J 3 bases, with 4 bases left between them. CDR1 is LNHDA and CDR2 is SQIVND in the germline V gene (reference sequence). The CDR3 protein is CASSITTDTQYF. CDR3 sequence (DNA): TGTGCCAGTAGTATCACTACAGATACGCAGTATTTT.

This chain connects TRBV7-6 to TRBJ2-7; TRBD2 matches 12 bases. Germline loops: CDR1 SGHVS, CDR2 FNYEAQ. The CDR3 loop spans 17 amino acids. J lost 3 bases, V lost 1 base, and 7 bases had no gene match. CDR3 coding DNA: TGTGCCAGCAGCTTAGAGGCTAGCGGGGGGGGCTACTACGAGCAGTACTTC. Translated: CASSLEASGGGYYEQYF.

This chain joins TRBV29-1 and TRBJ2-1; 7 bases match TRBD2. The V and J ends lost 2 bases and 7 bases, in that order; junction bases with no gene match: 8. CDR3 length equals 14 residues. Germline-derived CDR1 and CDR2 are SQVTM and ANQGSEA. The CDR3 DNA sequence: TGCAGCGTTGAATTTCTAGCGGCGGGTAATGAGCAGTTCTTC. This sequence encodes CSVEFLAAGNEQFF.

This clone was seen only once. The chain combines TRBV6-1 with TRBJ1-2; 7 positions match TRBD1. Per germline, CDR1 MNHNS and CDR2 SASEGT. CDR3 length equals 15 residues. V was pared by 7 bases and J by 2 bases, with 10 bases of the junction left unmatched. CDR3 protein: CASIPQGKRNYGYTF. In DNA form, the CDR3 reads TGTGCCAGCATACCACAGGGGAAGAGGAACTATGGCTACACCTTC.

The gene calls are TRBV5-8 and TRBJ1-6; D is uncertain. This CDR3 spans 14 amino acids. The V and J ends lost 0 bases and 7 bases respectively, with 8 bases between them. The V gene's germline CDR1 is SGHTS and CDR2 YDEGEE. The CDR3 DNA reads as TGTGCCAGCAGCTTGGAACGGTCGAATTCACCCCTCCACTTT. It translates to CASSLERSNSPLHF. Full variable domain (missing parts from reference TRBV5-8 and TRBJ1-6): EAGVTQSPTHLIKTRGQQATLRCSPISGHTSVYWYQQALGLGLQFLLWYDEGEERNRGNFPPRFSGRQFPNYSSELNVNALELEDSALYLCASSLERSNSPLHFGNGTRLTVT.

This clone was seen a few times. The genes are TRBV7-6 and TRBJ1-6, with D possibly TRBD1 on 5 matching bases. The CDR3 consists of 16 residues. From germline, CDR1 is SGHVS and CDR2 FNYEAQ. V was pared by 4 bases and J by 7 bases, with 17 bases between. CDR3 DNA: TGTGCCAGCAGCTATTCGTCCGGGACTGGGAATTCACCCCTCCACTTT. Protein product: CASSYSSGTGNSPLHF.

The chain uses TRBV6-5 and TRBJ1-1; D is ambiguous. V lost 11 bases and J 1 base, leaving 8 bases between the germline ends. Germline CDR1 reads MNHEY; CDR2 reads SVGAGI. This CDR3 contains 11 residues. The chain's CDR3 is CASTRNTEAFF. In DNA form, the CDR3 reads TGTGCCTCCACTCGGAACACTGAAGCTTTCTTT.